A single sample gave rise to the 30 T cell receptor beta chains below, sequenced in a study of T cells after posttransplantation cyclophosphamide. Assay: immunoSEQ multiplex PCR; the TCRdb copy retains only in-frame clones and omits some. The table lists under 45,000 clones, with no singletons. Sequencing was carried out using PBMCs. These receptors were collected from a man aged 25-45 years in good health and a related stem cell transplant donor.

The V gene is TRBV12-3 or TRBV12-4, the J gene TRBJ2-3; 12 nucleotides match TRBD2. The ends lost 6 bases at V and 5 bases at J; junction bases unmatched: 9. The CDR3 is made up of 16 amino acids. CDR3 sequence: CASSEASGGAIDTQYF. The CDR3 DNA reads TGTGCCAGCAGCGAGGCTAGCGGGGGGGCGATAGATACGCAGTATTTT.

This clone was recorded many times. This chain links TRBV12-3 or TRBV12-4 with TRBJ1-4, with D possibly being TRBD1 (5 bases). The CDR3 sequence is 16 residues long. With 2 bases removed from V and 5 bases from J, the gap between germline ends came to 15 bases. The CDR3 DNA follows: TGTGCCAGCAGTTTACCTAGGGGCTCCGGGAATGAAAAACTGTTTTTT. This codes for CASSLPRGSGNEKLFF.

This rearrangement joins TRBV5-1 to TRBJ2-3; 12 positions agree with TRBD1. Germline V gene sequence: CDR1 SGHRS, CDR2 YFSETQ. V was clipped by 6 bases and J by 7 bases; unmatched bases: 12. This CDR3 spans 16 amino acids. CDR3: CASMMGQGARLNTQYF. In DNA form, the CDR3 reads TGCGCCAGCATGATGGGACAGGGGGCGCGTTTGAATACGCAGTATTTT.

The chain is built from TRBV7-3 and TRBJ2-5, with TRBD2 matching over 11 bases. V shed 5 bases and J 5 bases; nucleotides not matched to a gene: 7. CDR3 length: 15 residues. Germline CDR1 reads SGHTA; CDR2 reads FQGTGA. CDR3 loop: CASSPTSGGGETQYF. The CDR3 nucleotides read TGTGCCAGCAGCCCTACTAGCGGGGGCGGGGAGACCCAGTACTTC. Full variable domain (rest looked up from reference TRBV7-3 and TRBJ2-5): GAGVSQTPSNKVTEKGKYVELRCDPISGHTALYWYRQSLGQGPEFLIYFQGTGAADDSGLPNDRFFAVRPEGSVSTLKIQRTERGDSAVYLCASSPTSGGGETQYFGPGTRLLVL.

A few counts support this clone. The chain is built from TRBV6-2 or TRBV6-3 and TRBJ2-5, with D possibly matching TRBD2 (7 bases). Judging by the DNA end, TRBJ2-7 fits better; the J call may be wrong. From germline, CDR1 is MNHEY and CDR2 SVGEGT. There are 14 residues in the CDR3. The CDR3 DNA is TGTGCCAGCAAGAACGGGGGGCCTGCCTACGAGCAGTACTTC. This translates into CASKNGGPAYEQYF.

This clone was detected ten times or more. This chain links TRBV7-3 with TRBJ2-1, with 9 bases lining up with TRBD2. The V and J ends lost 7 bases and 5 bases, in that order; junction bases with no gene match: 12. The germline V gene encodes CDR1 SGHTA and CDR2 FQGTGA. The CDR3 contains 16 residues. CDR3 sequence reads: CASTFWAGGLNNEQFF. The CDR3 bases are TGTGCCAGCACCTTCTGGGCGGGGGGGCTCAACAATGAGCAGTTCTTC.

This clone came up many times. The chain couples TRBV6-1 to TRBJ2-7, with 8 bases fitting TRBD2. Trimming at V came to 8 bases and at J to 3 bases, leaving 9 bases not matched to a gene. Germline V lookup: CDR1 MNHNS, CDR2 SASEGT. The CDR3 sequence is 14 residues long. CDR3 loop: CASGFGGGDYEQYF. The CDR3 bases are TGTGCCAGCGGATTCGGGGGGGGCGACTACGAGCAGTACTTC.

This clone turned up a few times. This chain uses TRBV9 with TRBJ1-3; TRBD1 agrees at 11 bases. The CDR3 totals 16 residues. Trimming removed 1 base from V and 2 bases from J; junction bases left unmatched: 2. Germline values: CDR1 SGDLS, CDR2 YYNGEE. CDR3 residues: CASSVKDRGPGNTIYF. The CDR3 nucleotides read TGTGCCAGCAGCGTAAAGGACAGGGGGCCTGGAAACACCATATATTTT.

The sample holds many counts of this clone. CDR3 nucleotide sequence: TGTGCCAGCAGCACCGGGGGGGTGACCGGGGAGCTGTTTTTT. Protein product: CASSTGGVTGELFF. This rearrangement joins TRBV7-2 to TRBJ2-2, with 8 nucleotides matching TRBD2. Germline V gene lookup returns CDR1 SGHTA and CDR2 FQGNSA. This CDR3 is 14 amino acids long. V shed 5 bases and J 5 bases; nucleotides not matched to a gene: 4.

This clone was seen many times. The V and J genes are TRBV28 and TRBJ1-5; a weak D match, TRBD1 (5 bases). CDR3 length: 15 amino acids. The germline V and J ends were trimmed by 8 bases and 0 bases, with 14 bases remaining between them. Germline V gene sequence: CDR1 MDHEN, CDR2 SYDVKM. The CDR3 nucleotides read TGTGCCAGCCATACGGGGGGGAGTAGCAATCAGCCCCAGCATTTT. Its translation is CASHTGGSSNQPQHF.

The table lists this clone with many counts. This chain connects TRBV27 to TRBJ2-4; 7 bases align to TRBD2. J lost 0 bases, V lost 3 bases, and 8 bases had no gene match. Germline V gene data show CDR1 as MNHEY and CDR2 as SMNVEV (reference sequence). The CDR3 sequence is 17 residues long. The CDR3 loop is CASSLSGGILAKNIQYF. The CDR3 bases are TGTGCCAGCAGTTTGTCCGGGGGGATACTAGCCAAAAACATTCAGTACTTC.

This clone turned up a few times. The V call is TRBV5-1, the J call TRBJ2-3, with a possible D match to TRBD1 (6 bases). This CDR3 comprises 16 residues. Trimming cost V 4 bases and J 0 bases, with 15 bases left between them. The germline V gene has CDR1 SGHRS and CDR2 YFSETQ. CDR3 region: CASSPWGHPSTDTQYF. CDR3 sequence (DNA): TGCGCCAGCAGCCCCTGGGGACACCCGAGCACAGATACGCAGTATTTT.

The sample holds many counts of this clone. The chain joins TRBV5-1 to TRBJ2-5, with a weak D call TRBD2 (6 bases). V was cut by 2 bases and J by 1 base, with 15 bases left in between. From germline, CDR1 is SGHRS and CDR2 YFSETQ. The CDR3 totals 16 residues. The CDR3: CASSFGSGDRQETQYF. The CDR3 nucleotides are TGCGCCAGCAGCTTTGGCTCGGGGGACCGCCAAGAGACCCAGTACTTC.

This clone occurred many times. This chain uses TRBV5-4 with TRBJ2-7; 10 bases line up with TRBD1. In germline, CDR1 is SGHNT, CDR2 YYREEE (reference sequence). The CDR3 loop spans 13 amino acids. V shed 0 bases and J 9 bases; nucleotides not matched to a gene: 3. This chain's CDR3 is CASSLGDRGSQYF. The CDR3 DNA reads TGTGCCAGCAGCTTGGGGGACAGGGGCTCGCAGTACTTC.

There are many counts of this clone. The CDR3 DNA reads TGTGCCAGCTCACTTACCGAGGGCGGGGGCCACGAGCAGTACTTC. This encodes CASSLTEGGGHEQYF. This chain links TRBV18 with TRBJ2-7, with D maybe TRBD2 (7 bases). V lost 4 bases and J lost 5, with 18 bases in between. This CDR3 is built from 15 residues. In germline, CDR1 is KGHSH, CDR2 LQKENI.

This clone was found many times. This rearrangement joins TRBV12-5 to TRBJ1-5; unclear D gene. This CDR3 region has 13 residues. The V end lost 7 bases, the J end lost 4 bases, and 11 bases lay between the germline ends. Germline values: CDR1 LGHNT, CDR2 FRNRAP. DNA for the CDR3: TGTGCTAGTGCTTGGACTGTGAATCAGCCCCAGCATTTT. Translated: CASAWTVNQPQHF.

This clone was picked up many times. The chain recombines TRBV4-3 with TRBJ2-3; D is unclear. Trimming took off 1 base at V and 2 bases at J, with 16 bases between the two ends. The germline V gene encodes CDR1 LGHNA and CDR2 YSLEER. CDR3 length equals 17 residues. CDR3 region: CASSQGLEGLNTDTQYF. The CDR3 DNA reads as TGCGCCAGCAGCCAAGGCCTCGAAGGGCTAAACACAGATACGCAGTATTTT.

At least ten counts were recorded for this clone. The chain employs TRBV6-1 and TRBJ2-7; 8 bases match TRBD2. CDR3 length: 17 residues. The trim removed 0 bases at V and 2 bases at J, leaving 9 bases unmatched. Germline CDR1 is MNHNS and CDR2 is SASEGT. In DNA form, the CDR3 reads TGTGCCAGCAGTGAAGCGCCCCGGGGGGGGTCAACCTACGAGCAGTACTTC. Translating gives CASSEAPRGGSTYEQYF.

This clone appeared many times. The chain is built from TRBV7-9 and TRBJ1-6; TRBD1 aligns across 8 bases. The trim removed 2 bases at V and 8 bases at J, leaving 5 bases unmatched. CDR3 length: 15 residues. The germline V gene has CDR1 SEHNR and CDR2 FQNEAQ (reference sequence). The CDR3 coding sequence is TGTGCCAGCAGCTTACCCGGACAGGGTTATTCACCCCTCCACTTT. Translating gives CASSLPGQGYSPLHF. Variable domain in full (rest from reference TRBV7-9 and TRBJ1-6): DTGVSQNPRHKITKRGQNVTFRCDPISEHNRLYWYRQTLGQGPEFLTYFQNEAQLEKSRLLSDRFSAERPKGSFSTLEIQRTEQGDSAMYLCASSLPGQGYSPLHFGNGTRLTVT.

This clone was observed many times. The V gene is TRBV4-1, the J gene TRBJ1-2, with D possibly matching TRBD1 (6 bases). Germline V gene lookup returns CDR1 MGHRA and CDR2 YSYEKL. Trimming cost V 1 base and J 4 bases, with 10 bases left between them. The CDR3 runs 14 residues. CDR3 nucleotides: TGCGCCAGCAGCCAAGGCGGGACAACCTATGGCTACACCTTC. It encodes CASSQGGTTYGYTF.

This clone was counted ten times or more. The chain carries TRBV4-1 and TRBJ2-7, with 8 positions matching TRBD1. V was pared by 4 bases and J by 7 bases, with 6 bases of the junction left unmatched. Per germline, CDR1 MGHRA and CDR2 YSYEKL. The CDR3 covers 13 residues. CDR3 protein: CASSRGQGGEQYF. For the CDR3, the DNA is TGCGCCAGCAGCCGTGGACAGGGCGGAGAGCAGTACTTC.

This clone occurred many times. The chain is built from TRBV7-8 and TRBJ2-2, with 11 bases identical to TRBD2. The CDR3 contains 15 residues. V was pared by 4 bases and J by 10 bases, with 8 bases of the junction left unmatched. Germline V gives CDR1 SGHVS, CDR2 FQNEAQ. The CDR3, as DNA: TGTGCCAGCAGCTCTTCTAGCGGGGGGCGGGAGGAGCTGTTTTTT. Translation: CASSSSSGGREELFF.

The sample holds many counts of this clone. The chain carries TRBV19 and TRBJ1-5, with 7 bases that match TRBD1. The CDR3 contains 17 residues. Losses at the gene ends were 0 bases for V and 6 bases for J; bases not matched to a gene: 11. The germline V gene encodes CDR1 LNHDA and CDR2 SQIVND (reference sequence). The CDR3 DNA reads TGTGCCAGTAGTATAGATATGACAGGGTTGGCCGTTCAGCCCCAGCATTTT. Encoded protein: CASSIDMTGLAVQPQHF.

This clone was detected many times. The rearrangement links TRBV11-2 to TRBJ2-5; D gene uncertain. V dropped 4 bases and J dropped 5 bases, with 8 bases sitting between them. Germline values: CDR1 SGHAT, CDR2 FQNNGV. CDR3 length equals 12 residues. CDR3 nucleotide sequence: TGTGCCAGCAGCTCTCCGGTGGAGACCCAGTACTTC. Translated, it gives CASSSPVETQYF.

This sequence joins TRBV5-1 and TRBJ2-6, with TRBD1 as a possible D gene (5 bases). CDR1 is SGHRS, CDR2 YFSETQ, per germline. Trimming removed 1 base from V and 0 bases from J, with 17 bases in between. This CDR3 has 19 amino acids. CDR3: CASSLRQGSGSSGANVLTF. Here the CDR3 DNA reads TGCGCCAGCAGCTTGAGGCAGGGATCAGGCTCCTCTGGGGCCAACGTCCTGACTTTC.

At least ten counts were recorded for this clone. V and J are TRBV5-4 and TRBJ2-3, with 9 bases fitting TRBD1. The CDR3 spans 15 residues. The germline CDR1 and CDR2 sequences are SGHNT and YYREEE (reference sequence). The trim removed 4 bases at V and 3 bases at J, leaving 6 bases unmatched. The CDR3 DNA sequence: TGTGCCAGCAGCCCAGCGGGACAGGGAACAGATACGCAGTATTTT. It yields the protein CASSPAGQGTDTQYF.

This clone was detected many times. This chain links TRBV11-2 with TRBJ2-5, with D possibly being TRBD1 (6 bases). Trimming removed 6 bases at V and 5 bases at J, with 16 bases between. There are 14 residues in the CDR3. Germline lookup yields CDR1 SGHAT and CDR2 FQNNGV. DNA of the CDR3: TGTGCCAGCAGTCCTCGGGGACAAGGGGAGACCCAGTACTTC. Translating gives CASSPRGQGETQYF.

The chain has TRBV24-1 and TRBJ2-3; unclear D gene. Germline CDR1 and CDR2: KGHDR and SFDVKD. The CDR3 consists of 15 residues. V shed 6 bases and J shed 0 bases, with 12 bases lying between them. Here the CDR3 DNA reads TGTGCCACCAGTCGCACTTCTTCTAGCACAGATACGCAGTATTTT. It yields the protein CATSRTSSSTDTQYF.

This clone was picked up many times. This sequence joins TRBV19 and TRBJ1-3; D remains unclear. The CDR3 loop spans 13 amino acids. Trimming cost V 4 bases and J 4 bases, with 8 bases left between them. Germline CDR1 LNHDA, CDR2 SQIVND (reference sequence). CDR3 in DNA: TGTGCCAGTAGTACCGAGGTGGGAAACACCATATATTTT. Amino acids: CASSTEVGNTIYF.

This clone came up many times. This rearrangement joins TRBV6-2 or TRBV6-3 to TRBJ2-2; 9 bases are shared with TRBD1. CDR1 is MNHEY, CDR2 SVGEGT, per germline. The CDR3 has 17 amino acids. V was clipped by 5 bases and J by 0 bases; unmatched bases: 7. CDR3 region: CASSMTGGGTNTGELFF. The CDR3 DNA reads TGTGCCAGCAGTATGACAGGGGGAGGTACGAACACCGGGGAGCTGTTTTTT.